These T cell receptor beta chains were read from a single sample in a study of identical twins. TCRdb ran MiXCR on the 5' RACE reads and lists one entry per CDR3 protein. The data hold 690,000 or so distinct CDR3 sequences, with roughly 6.2% observed a single time. The sample comprised naive T cells sorted from blood. These receptors were obtained from a man aged 18 to 29 in good health. Each CDR3 is given with its conserved first and last residue. Each record gives: CDR3 protein, CDR3 DNA, clone size, D gene, J gene, V gene. The D gene is left open where the match is weak. Clone size is not always given. Where it is, it says once, few, many or a class for expanded clones.

CASSYPGGYTEAFF,TGTGCCAGCAGTTACCCAGGCGGCTACACTGAAGCTTTCTTT,many,-,TRBJ1-1,TRBV6-5
CATSSGTGDTDTQYF,TGCGCCACCTCCTCAGGGACGGGAGACACAGATACGCAGTATTTT,-,-,TRBJ2-3,TRBV5-1
CASSVETTSETQYF,TGTGCCAGCAGCGTAGAAACAACTTCTGAGACCCAGTACTTC,-,-,TRBJ2-5,TRBV9
CAIRDKAGVSYNEQFF,TGTGCCATCAGAGACAAAGCGGGAGTCTCCTACAATGAGCAGTTCTTC,many,TRBD2,TRBJ2-1,TRBV10-3
CASSLEGRPNEQFF,TGTGCCAGCAGCTTAGAGGGACGTCCCAATGAGCAGTTCTTC,few,-,TRBJ2-1,TRBV11-3
CASTGEGDTQYF,TGTGCCAGCACCGGGGAAGGTGATACGCAGTATTTT,many,-,TRBJ2-3,TRBV2
CASSSPRRVQNEQFF,TGTGCCAGCAGCTCCCCCCGCAGGGTCCAAAATGAGCAGTTCTTC,many,-,TRBJ2-1,TRBV7-9
CASSQYQSAGSTDTQYF,TGCGCCAGCAGCCAATACCAGTCGGCTGGGAGCACAGATACGCAGTATTTT,many,-,TRBJ2-3,TRBV4-1
CATSRDANEQFF,TGTGCCACCAGCAGAGATGCTAATGAGCAGTTCTTC,many,-,TRBJ2-1,TRBV15
CSVIGTSGNTDTQYF,TGCAGCGTCATTGGGACTAGCGGGAACACAGATACGCAGTATTTT,many,TRBD2,TRBJ2-3,TRBV29-1
CASSYSGQLAGELFF,TGTGCCAGCAGTTACTCGGGACAGCTAGCCGGGGAGCTGTTTTTT,many,TRBD1,TRBJ2-2,TRBV6-5
CASSLRVRGEQYF,TGCGCCAGCAGCTTGCGGGTGAGGGGCGAGCAGTACTTC,few,-,TRBJ2-7,TRBV5-1
CASTPGQGYEQYF,TGTGCCAGCACGCCAGGACAGGGCTACGAGCAGTACTTC,-,TRBD1,TRBJ2-7,TRBV28
CASSLRSSYEQYF,TGTGCCAGCAGCTTACGGAGCTCCTACGAGCAGTACTTC,many,-,TRBJ2-7,TRBV5-5
CASSPPTGETYNEQFF,TGTGCCAGCTCACCACCTACGGGAGAGACGTACAATGAGCAGTTCTTC,few,-,TRBJ2-1,TRBV18
CASSYSDTNYGYTF,TGTGCCAGCAGTTACAGCGATACAAACTATGGCTACACCTTC,few,-,TRBJ1-2,TRBV28
CASSATVQDSPLHF,TGCGCCAGCAGCGCGACAGTGCAAGATTCACCCCTCCACTTT,few,-,TRBJ1-6,TRBV4-3
CASSYKQGNTIYF,TGTGCCAGCAGTTACAAACAGGGAAACACCATATATTTT,many,-,TRBJ1-3,TRBV6-5